This TCR beta chain was identified during a study of human T cells and chemical hapten exposure. V was trimmed by 5 bases and J by 7 bases, leaving 9 bases between them. The CDR3 contains 11 residues. Germline V lookup: CDR1 SGHRS, CDR2 YFSETQ. The sample's time point: patch test 2, 6 weeks after DPC sensitization. Regarding treatment: therapeutic diphenylcyclopropenone sensitization with weekly scalp DPC. From the RACE reads, TCRdb called clonotypes with MiXCR, one entry per CDR3 protein. In the table there are about 84,000 distinct CDR3 sequences, about 10% of which are singletons. The sequencing used whole blood, collected in connection with sensitization to the hapten diphenylcyclopropenone (DPC). The chain couples TRBV5-1 to TRBJ1-1, with D perhaps TRBD1 (5 bases). This TCR came from a woman between 25 and 40 years old with alopecia areata. Some clones in this sample may be carry-over from other donors' samples. The CDR3 bases are TGCGCCAGCAGGAGACAGAGTGAAGCTTTCTTT. It codes for CASRRQSEAFF.